The subject of this entry is one T cell receptor beta chain. J lost 4 bases, V lost 0 bases, and 12 bases had no gene match. This CDR3 has 17 amino acids. Per the germline V gene, CDR1 is DFQATT and CDR2 is SNEGSKA (reference sequence). Using unique molecular identifiers, the investigators prepared the TCRbeta library. TCRdb passed the PCR reads through MiXCR, listing each CDR3 protein once. The sample lists 420,000 or so distinct CDR3 sequences, roughly a tenth occurring once. The data originate from a study of T-cell reconstitution after alpha-beta-depleted transplantation in children. V is TRBV20-1 and J is TRBJ2-1, with 7 positions matching TRBD2. The receptor's source is a human donor who donated a stem cell graft to a child with acute myeloid leukemia. Sequencing used PBMCs from the stem cell graft donor, obtained from the stem cell graft. This CDR3 is CSAREAAAAGQYNEQFF. The CDR3, as DNA: TGCAGTGCTAGAGAAGCCGCAGCAGCGGGGCAATACAATGAGCAGTTCTTC.